This T cell receptor beta chain stems from a study of T-cell memory formation after mild COVID-19. TCRdb itself ran the 5' RACE reads through MiXCR, one entry per CDR3 protein. The sample has 190,000 or so distinct CDR3 sequences; about 22% are singletons. This clonotype was counted a few times. Sequencing was performed on PBMCs or a T cell subset sorted from them (not recorded which). This receptor was identified in an adult woman who had mild COVID-19 (a few samples of this study predate the infection). Cell type and time point are not known.

DNA of the CDR3: TGCGCCAGCAGCCTGGGGCCAGGGAACGAGCAGTACTTC. Residues: CASSLGPGNEQYF. The genes are TRBV5-1 and TRBJ2-7, with D perhaps TRBD1 (5 bases). The CDR3 runs 13 residues. In germline, CDR1 is SGHRS, CDR2 YFSETQ. V dropped 4 bases and J dropped 5 bases, with 13 bases sitting between them.